In this sample, the clone carrying this T cell receptor (beta chain) turned up a few times. The antigen remains undetermined. This entry comes from a study of lymphopenia after photon versus proton radiotherapy. Method: immunoSEQ multiplex PCR; TCRdb's copy keeps in-frame clones and lacks some. This table has roughly 64,000 clones, 87% appearing once. This CDR3 contains 15 residues. V lost 0 bases and J lost 10; bases outside the gene matches: 3. Germline V gene lookup returns CDR1 SGHRS and CDR2 YFSETQ. Notes on the study in general: Authors raise, but do not show, better survival with proton therapy.

The material was peripheral blood, obtained from a patient treated with proton-based radiotherapy. The chain uses TRBV5-1 and TRBJ1-6, with 11 bases lining up with TRBD1. This sequence originates from a man older than 75 with esophageal cancer. The CDR3 bases are TGCGCCAGCAGCTTGGAAGGGACAGGGGGATCACCCCTCCACTTT. It yields the protein CASSLEGTGGSPLHF. Supplemented by reference TRBV5-1 and TRBJ1-6, the full variable domain reads KAGVTQTPRYLIKTRGQQVTLSCSPISGHRSVSWYQQTPGQGLQFLFEYFSETQRNKGNFPGRFSGRQFSNSRSEMNVSTLELGDSALYLCASSLEGTGGSPLHFGNGTRLTVT.